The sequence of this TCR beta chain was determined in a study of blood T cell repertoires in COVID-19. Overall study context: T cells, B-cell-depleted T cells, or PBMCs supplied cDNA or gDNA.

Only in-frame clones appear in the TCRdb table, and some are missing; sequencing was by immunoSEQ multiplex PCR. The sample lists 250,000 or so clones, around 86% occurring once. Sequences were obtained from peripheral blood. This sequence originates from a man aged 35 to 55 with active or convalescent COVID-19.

The CDR3 DNA sequence: TGTGCCAGCAGTTACCAAAGGACAGGGGGCGCAGCTTTCTTT. This encodes CASSYQRTGGAAFF. This rearrangement joins TRBV6-6 to TRBJ1-1; 11 bases are a match to TRBD1. The CDR3 covers 14 residues. J lost 10 bases, V lost 2 bases, and 6 bases had no gene match. Germline V CDR1 and CDR2: MNHNY, SVGAGI (reference sequence).